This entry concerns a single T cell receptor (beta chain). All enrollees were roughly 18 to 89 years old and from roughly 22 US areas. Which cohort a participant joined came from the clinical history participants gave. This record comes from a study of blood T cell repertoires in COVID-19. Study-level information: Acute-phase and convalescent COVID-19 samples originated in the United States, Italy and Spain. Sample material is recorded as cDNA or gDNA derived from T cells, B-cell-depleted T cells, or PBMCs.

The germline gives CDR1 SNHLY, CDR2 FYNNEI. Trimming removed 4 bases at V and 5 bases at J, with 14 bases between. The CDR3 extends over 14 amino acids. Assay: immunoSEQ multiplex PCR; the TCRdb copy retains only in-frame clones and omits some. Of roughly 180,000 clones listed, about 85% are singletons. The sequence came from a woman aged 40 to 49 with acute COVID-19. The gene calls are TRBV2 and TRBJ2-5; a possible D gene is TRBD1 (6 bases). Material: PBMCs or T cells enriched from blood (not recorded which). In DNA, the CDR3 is TGTGCCAGCAGTGTACAGGGTCCGGGGGAGACCCAGTACTTC. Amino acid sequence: CASSVQGPGETQYF.